This is a list of T cell receptor beta chains from one sample in a study of human T cells and chemical hapten exposure. TCRdb used MiXCR to reprocess the RACE reads, holding one entry per CDR3 protein. The sample carries roughly 100,000 distinct CDR3 sequences, roughly 8% recorded once. Sequencing used whole blood. The receptors derive from a female donor in good health. Some clones in this sample may be carry-over from other donors' samples. Each CDR3 is given with its conserved first and last residue. D genes are given only for firm matches.

d_gene	len	v_gene	j_gene	CDR3aa
-	14	TRBV5-1	TRBJ2-1	CASSFGAPYNEQFF
-	12	TRBV29-1	TRBJ2-1	CSVELGYNEQFF
-	16	TRBV28	TRBJ2-6	CASRLEGKAGANVLTF
-	13	TRBV6-5	TRBJ2-7	CASRAGDSYEQYF
-	15	TRBV2	TRBJ1-5	CASNRGDYSNQPQHF
-	13	TRBV28	TRBJ1-5	CASRGTVNQPQHF
-	14	TRBV20-1	TRBJ2-1	CSARGLSSYNEQFF
-	13	TRBV28	TRBJ1-1	CASSSPNRAEAFF
-	14	TRBV13	TRBJ1-1	CASSLRPGLTEAFF
TRBD2	15	TRBV28	TRBJ2-5	CASSSGGSWGETQYF
-	16	TRBV10-2	TRBJ1-1	CASSVSSSGGNTEAFF
-	13	TRBV7-9	TRBJ1-2	CASSRASGYGYTF
TRBD2	15	TRBV10-3	TRBJ2-1	CAISGGGEIYNEQFF
-	14	TRBV28	TRBJ2-1	CASSSHNFSKEQFF
-	13	TRBV5-4	TRBJ2-7	CASSPGGAIEQYF
-	14	TRBV10-3	TRBJ2-3	CAISDRPGTDTQYF
-	15	TRBV12-3/TRBV12-4	TRBJ1-5	CASTSQGFSNQPQHF
-	15	TRBV5-1	TRBJ1-1	CVSSLGYPMNTEAFF
-	16	TRBV6-6	TRBJ1-5	CASSYGTPPGTQPQHF
-	18	TRBV28	TRBJ2-6	CASSPPIGAGSGANVLTF
TRBD1	15	TRBV19	TRBJ2-2	CASSIVGQITGELFF
TRBD2	14	TRBV20-1	TRBJ2-1	CSAQLAGGIYEQFF
TRBD2	18	TRBV5-1	TRBJ2-7	CASSLPDLLAGFSYEQYF
-	14	TRBV28	TRBJ2-1	CASSPTPAGREQFF
TRBD1	14	TRBV20-1	TRBJ1-4	CSASHGQAYEKLFF
TRBD2	16	TRBV2	TRBJ2-3	CASFTGWAGGGDTQYF
TRBD1	14	TRBV28	TRBJ2-1	CASSLGTGYNEQFF
-	16	TRBV10-3	TRBJ1-1	CAISADLSSANTEAFF
-	13	TRBV28	TRBJ2-7	CASSTVSSYEQYF
-	15	TRBV6-1	TRBJ2-1	CASTHTGTPYNEQFF
-	14	TRBV12-3/TRBV12-4	TRBJ2-7	CASSIRVGAYEQYF
TRBD1	14	TRBV24-1	TRBJ1-2	CATSDRGTGWDSTF
TRBD1	12	TRBV29-1	TRBJ1-1	CSVETGATEAFF
-	16	TRBV4-3	TRBJ1-2	CASSQDPHRFNYGYTF
TRBD2	15	TRBV28	TRBJ2-3	CASGREAESVDTQYF
TRBD2	13	TRBV29-1	TRBJ2-7	CSVATSGSGEQYF
TRBD1	13	TRBV7-9	TRBJ1-2	CASSEANRGGYTF
TRBD1	13	TRBV24-1	TRBJ1-2	CATSAGGDYGHTF
-	16	TRBV29-1	TRBJ2-7	CSVEDLDSGHPYEQYF
-	12	TRBV6-1	TRBJ1-1	CAIEGVNTEAFF
-	17	TRBV27	TRBJ2-7	CASSLLGAGGGSHEQYF
TRBD2	14	TRBV29-1	TRBJ2-1	CSVEGLAGYNEQFF
-	18	TRBV27	TRBJ1-2	CASSQITQSKSGIYGYTF
-	15	TRBV2	TRBJ1-4	CASSEMTPGSEKLFF
-	16	TRBV4-1	TRBJ2-1	CASSQEMGGTYNEQFF
-	15	TRBV5-6	TRBJ2-7	CASSLGGQTRYEQYF
TRBD2	17	TRBV3-1	TRBJ2-7	CASSQDSRAAGSYEQYF
-	15	TRBV7-2	TRBJ1-5	CASSPRPDGNQPQHF
-	16	TRBV28	TRBJ2-7	CASSRPTGTSSYEQYF
-	16	TRBV10-3	TRBJ1-5	CAISELGPQSNQPQHF
-	14	TRBV2	TRBJ2-1	CASSERVTYNEQFF
TRBD2	11	TRBV19	TRBJ2-1	CASSSGRSQFF
-	13	TRBV30	TRBJ2-3	CACTQGLADTQYF